This T cell receptor beta chain was sequenced during a study of T cell responses to AZD1222 COVID-19 vaccine. Per the germline V gene, CDR1 is SGHNT and CDR2 is YYREEE (reference sequence). The CDR3 spans 12 residues. The germline V and J ends were trimmed by 2 bases and 7 bases, with 9 bases remaining between them. It was second doses at about 4 or about 12 weeks that were pooled. As regards this clone: Its antigen is as yet unknown.

Sequencing was performed with immunoSEQ multiplex PCR; in TCRdb, only in-frame clones are kept and a portion is missing. This sample has some 250,000 clones, with 90% to 95% found just once. The study, taken as a whole, reports: Close to half of spike-specific TCRs reportedly recognize unmutated variant regions. Donors skewed white British and female; clonal diversity was possibly underestimated.

Sequenced material: peripheral blood, taken 28 days after the second AZD1222 dose. The chain couples TRBV5-4 to TRBJ1-1; no reliable D call. The TCR was taken from an adult who received the AZD1222 COVID-19 vaccine. DNA of the CDR3: TGTGCCAGCAGCTTCTCACAAGGTGAAGCTTTCTTT. As protein: CASSFSQGEAFF.